The 15 T cell receptor beta chains given below trace back to one sample, sequenced in a study of tumor-infiltrating lymphocytes in glioblastoma multiforme. TCRB libraries came from RNA via three nested multiplex PCR rounds. TCRdb reprocessed the multiplex PCR reads via MiXCR and lists one record per CDR3 protein. The data contain about 10,000 distinct CDR3 sequences, around 64% of them singletons. Sequencing was done on a sample of brain tumor tissue. These receptors came from a male donor with glioblastoma.

The DNA of the CDR3 is TGTGCCAGCAGCTTAAATGTGATAGGTACTGAAGCTTTCTTT. Its translation: CASSLNVIGTEAFF. The chain employs TRBV11-3 and TRBJ1-1; D unclear. The germline V gene encodes CDR1 SGHNT and CDR2 YENEEA. This CDR3 is 14 amino acids long. The ends were cut back, 2 bases at V and 5 bases at J, with 12 bases in the middle. Complete variable domain (other parts from reference TRBV11-3 and TRBJ1-1): EAGVVQSPRYKIIEKKQPVAFWCNPISGHNTLYWYLQNLGQGPELLIRYENEEAVDDSQLPKDRFSAERLKGVDSTLKIQPAELGDSAVYLCASSLNVIGTEAFFGQGTRLTVV.

Comments on this clonotype: One end of the junction varies from germline; a read error may be responsible. The chain links TRBV6-1 to TRBJ2-3; D may match TRBD1 or TRBD2 (5 bases each). CDR3 length: 14 residues. Germline V gives CDR1 MNHNS, CDR2 SASEGT. CDR3 loop: CANSESGGGDTQYF. CDR3 sequence (DNA): TGTGCCAACAGTGAGTCGGGTGGGGGAGATACGCAGTATTTT.

This clonotype was observed a handful of times. Likely a read error: the CDR3 ends without its conserved phenylalanine or tryptophan. V is TRBV20-1 and J is TRBJ2-3, with D possibly TRBD2 on 6 matching bases. Between the trimmed V and J ends, which lost 2 bases and 0 bases, there was a span of 21 bases. Germline V gene sequence: CDR1 DFQATT, CDR2 SNEGSKA (reference sequence). The CDR3 spans 18 residues. The CDR3 is CSARSLRGTLTSTDTQYS. The DNA of the CDR3 is TGCAGTGCTAGATCTCTGCGCGGGACCCTGACTAGCACAGATACGCAGTATTCT.

This clonotype came up a few times. The chain combines TRBV29-1 with TRBJ1-2; perhaps TRBD1 as D (6 bases). This CDR3 is 11 amino acids long. Trimming cost V 5 bases and J 8 bases, with 12 bases left between them. CDR1 and CDR2 from the germline V gene are SQVTM and ANQGSEA. The CDR3 protein is CSVLQGEGYTF. The CDR3 region has the DNA TGCAGCGTTTTACAGGGTGAGGGCTACACCTTC.

This clonotype has a handful of counts. The chain recombines TRBV7-2 with TRBJ2-4; D is ambiguous. The CDR3 consists of 16 residues. Trimming stripped 1 base from V and 4 bases from J, with 14 bases between. Germline CDR1 SGHTA, CDR2 FQGNSA. The CDR3: CASSLGKVVMKNIQYF. CDR3 nucleotide sequence: TGTGCCAGCAGCTTAGGTAAAGTAGTAATGAAAAACATTCAGTACTTC.

Regarding this clonotype: The CDR3 end shows no conserved phenylalanine or tryptophan, and so a read error is likely. This chain uses TRBV12-3 or TRBV12-4 with TRBJ2-3; 11 bases agree with TRBD2. The CDR3 runs to 18 residues. Losses at the gene ends were 6 bases for V and 5 bases for J; bases not matched to a gene: 16. The CDR3 reads CASRTELAGAKRRDTQYS. For the CDR3, the DNA is TGTGCCAGCAGAACCGAACTAGCGGGAGCCAAAAGGCGAGATACGCAGTATTCT.

The chain carries TRBV11-2 and TRBJ2-2; 7 nucleotides align to TRBD1. Germline loops: CDR1 SGHAT, CDR2 FQNNGV. V lost 6 bases and J lost 3; bases outside the gene matches: 7. The CDR3 runs to 15 residues. For the CDR3, the DNA is TGTGCCAGCAGTACGGGACAGACTTACACCGGGGAGCTGTTTTTT. It yields the protein CASSTGQTYTGELFF.

This clonotype occurred a few times. The chain recombines TRBV12-3 or TRBV12-4 with TRBJ2-1; D not certain. The CDR3 spans 13 residues. V was shortened by 5 bases and J by 11 bases, with 16 bases between the two germline ends. CDR3 amino acids: CASSPRAFEQQFF. In DNA, the CDR3 is TGTGCCAGCAGTCCCCGGGCCTTTGAACAGCAGTTCTTC.

Turning to this clonotype: The germline gene is not matched at one end of the junction; a read error may be the cause. The chain links TRBV20-1 to TRBJ2-7, with 9 positions matching TRBD1. CDR3 size: 14 residues. Germline CDR1 reads DFQATT; CDR2 reads SNEGSKA (reference sequence). The CDR3 reads CSARPRDREYEQHF. As DNA, the CDR3 is TGCAGTGCTAGGCCCCGGGACAGGGAATATGAGCAACACTTC.

This chain connects TRBV11-2 to TRBJ2-2, with TRBD2 matching 10 bases. J was trimmed by 2 bases and V by 7 bases; bases with no gene match: 19. This CDR3 comprises 20 residues. Germline CDR1 and CDR2: SGHAT and FQNNGV. CDR3 amino acids: CASTSSFGQGLAVNTGELFF. The CDR3 nucleotides are TGTGCCAGCACCTCCTCGTTCGGCCAAGGACTAGCGGTAAACACCGGGGAGCTGTTTTTT. The variable domain in full, completed from reference TRBV11-2 and TRBJ2-2, reads EAGVAQSPRYKIIEKRQSVAFWCNPISGHATLYWYQQILGQGPKLLIQFQNNGVVDDSQLPKDRFSAERLKGVDSTLKIQPAKLEDSAVYLCASTSSFGQGLAVNTGELFFGEGSRLTVL.

About this clonotype itself: This may arise from a read error, as a much more abundant clone is one base away. The J gene is TRBJ2-1, the V gene TRBV5-1, with D possibly being TRBD2 (6 bases). This CDR3 is 15 amino acids long. Germline V gene data show CDR1 as SGHRS and CDR2 as YFSETQ. The CDR3 reads CASGLDLANFNEQFF. The DNA for the CDR3 is TGCGCCAGCGGCTTGGATCTAGCGAACTTCAATGAGCAGTTCTTC.

The gene calls are TRBV5-6 and TRBJ2-7; D is uncertain. Per the germline V gene, CDR1 is SGHDT and CDR2 is YYEEEE. This CDR3 has 13 residues. V lost 4 bases to trimming and J lost 3 bases, with 11 bases between them. The chain's CDR3 is CASSPPSRYEQYF. CDR3 nucleotides: TGTGCCAGCAGCCCCCCGTCCCGCTACGAGCAGTACTTC. Using reference TRBV5-6 and TRBJ2-7 for the parts outside the CDR3, the full variable domain is DAGVTQSPTHLIKTRGQQVTLRCSPKSGHDTVSWYQQALGQGPQFIFQYYEEEERQRGNFPDRFSGHQFPNYSSELNVNALLLGDSALYLCASSPPSRYEQYFGPGTRLTVT.

In the case of this clonotype: A read error may account for a junction end that differs from germline. The CDR3 DNA follows: TGTGCCAGCAGTTCCACAGGTTTCGGCCACGCCTTC. It yields the protein CASSSTGFGHAF. The gene calls are TRBV12-3 or TRBV12-4 and TRBJ1-2, with a tentative D call TRBD1 (5 bases). The CDR3 covers 12 residues.

Note on this clonotype: One end of the junction is discordant with germline, which a read error may explain. The chain employs TRBV5-6 and TRBJ2-7; D gene ambiguous. In germline, CDR1 is SGHDT, CDR2 YYEEEE. The CDR3 sequence is 14 residues long. CDR3 in amino acids: CASSLLDFDCEQYF. The CDR3 DNA follows: TGTGCCAGTAGCTTGTTGGATTTCGACTGCGAGCAGTACTTC.

Concerning this clonotype: Since no conserved phenylalanine or tryptophan closes the CDR3, a read error is the likely cause. The DNA is omitted, as the CDR3 cannot be located on it reliably, and the CDR3 follows TCRdb's listing. The chain combines TRBV20-1 with TRBJ2-1; TRBD1, the table's D call, was not compared with the DNA. The CDR3 has 14 residues if both end residues are counted. Germline V CDR1 and CDR2: DFQATT, SNEGSKA (reference sequence). The CDR3 sequence: CSARDDAGLYEQFA.